This passage covers 11 T cell receptor beta chains from one sample sequenced in a study of vaccination effects on CD4 cells after COVID-19. Their recognized antigens are unknown. Cells that had been cultured for roughly ten days were the source of isolated CD4+ T cells. Either the BNT162b2 or mRNA-1273 vaccine was given to participants in two doses. The method was immunoSEQ multiplex PCR; TCRdb's version includes in-frame clones alone and lacks a portion of them. The sample consists of 43,000 or so clones, just over 70% of them appearing once. The starting material was CD4+ T cells from PBMCs cultured without peptide, obtained after COVID-19 vaccination. Receptors were obtained from a human donor who received a COVID-19 vaccine.

The chain combines TRBV5-1 with TRBJ2-1; 7 bases map to TRBD1. J gave up 0 bases and V 4 bases, and 4 bases lay outside the gene matches. From germline, CDR1 is SGHRS and CDR2 YFSETQ. The CDR3 covers 15 residues. The CDR3 DNA is TGCGCCAGCAGCATGGGACAGAGCTCCTACAATGAGCAGTTCTTC. Its protein is CASSMGQSSYNEQFF.

The V call is TRBV24-1, the J call TRBJ2-7, with a tentative D call TRBD1 (9 bases). V was pared by 4 bases and J by 2 bases, with 23 bases between. The CDR3 is 18 residues long. From germline, CDR1 is KGHDR and CDR2 SFDVKD. The CDR3 here is CATSEAGGGQGGAYEQYF. Written as DNA, the CDR3 is TGTGCCACCAGTGAAGCCGGGGGGGGACAGGGAGGGGCCTACGAGCAGTACTTC.

This chain connects TRBV9 to TRBJ1-4; 8 bases agree with TRBD1. In germline, CDR1 is SGDLS, CDR2 YYNGEE. V lost 0 bases to trimming and J lost 8 bases; unmatched junction nucleotides: 6. The CDR3 contains 15 residues. This CDR3 is CASSVAQGAKEKLFF. Written as DNA, the CDR3 is TGTGCCAGCAGCGTAGCGCAGGGGGCCAAGGAAAAACTGTTTTTT. The complete variable domain, with remaining parts taken from reference TRBV9 and TRBJ1-4, reads DSGVTQTPKHLITATGQRVTLRCSPRSGDLSVYWYQQSLDQGLQFLIQYYNGEERAKGNILERFSAQQFPDLHSELNLSSLELGDSALYFCASSVAQGAKEKLFFGSGTQLSVL.

This clone was recorded a few times. The chain joins TRBV5-4 to TRBJ1-4; TRBD1 is a possible D gene (5 bases). The CDR3 extends over 13 amino acids. V lost 5 bases and J lost 7, with 12 bases in between. The germline V gene encodes CDR1 SGHNT and CDR2 YYREEE (reference sequence). The CDR3, as DNA: TGTGCCAGCAGGGAGGGGATGGGTGAAAAACTGTTTTTT. Translated, it gives CASREGMGEKLFF.

V gene TRBV3-1 (or the pseudogene TRBV3-2) combines with J gene TRBJ1-5; no clear D. CDR1 and CDR2 (germline): LGHDT, YNNKEL (reference sequence). This CDR3 region has 13 residues. Trimming cost V 0 bases and J 11 bases, with 11 bases left between them. CDR3 sequence: CASSQEFSTAQHF. The CDR3 nucleotides are TGTGCCAGCAGCCAAGAGTTCAGCACAGCCCAGCATTTT.

The V call is TRBV4-2, the J call TRBJ2-7; 13 bases are a match to TRBD2. The CDR3 is made up of 17 amino acids. Germline CDR1 and CDR2: LGHNA and YNFKEQ. Trimming took 0 bases from V and 1 from J; bases not matched to a gene: 3. The CDR3 reads CASSQEGTSGNSYEQYF. As DNA, the CDR3 is TGTGCCAGCAGCCAAGAGGGGACTAGCGGGAATTCCTACGAGCAGTACTTC.

The V call is TRBV13, the J call TRBJ1-1; D perhaps matches TRBD1 (5 bases). CDR3 length equals 13 residues. The germline V gene has CDR1 PRHDT and CDR2 FYEKMQ (reference sequence). Trimming took off 7 bases at V and 3 bases at J, with 12 bases between the two ends. The DNA for the CDR3 is TGTGCCAGCAACACACAGGTTTACACTGAAGCTTTCTTT. It specifies CASNTQVYTEAFF.

The chain employs TRBV27 and TRBJ2-7; 9 bases match TRBD1. Germline V CDR1 and CDR2: MNHEY, SMNVEV (reference sequence). The V gene end was trimmed by 6 bases and the J gene end by 5 bases; junction bases not matched to a gene: 8. The CDR3 contains 14 residues. This CDR3 is CASSPGTGYNEQYF. CDR3 nucleotide sequence: TGTGCCAGCAGCCCCGGGACAGGGTACAACGAGCAGTACTTC.

This clone has only a few counts. The V and J genes are TRBV5-1 and TRBJ1-6; 7 nucleotides line up with TRBD1. Germline V lookup: CDR1 SGHRS, CDR2 YFSETQ. This CDR3 spans 15 amino acids. The V segment lost 0 bases and the J segment 10 bases; nucleotides outside the gene matches: 7. For the CDR3, the DNA is TGCGCCAGCAGCTTGGCTCGGACAGGCCGCTCACCCCTCCACTTT. This encodes CASSLARTGRSPLHF.

V and J are TRBV7-9 and TRBJ1-5, with D maybe TRBD1 (5 bases). Deletions cut 1 base from V and 2 bases from J, with 18 bases between. This CDR3 comprises 18 residues. In germline, CDR1 is SEHNR, CDR2 FQNEAQ (reference sequence). CDR3 nucleotides: TGTGCCAGCAGCTTAGTGGGCAGGGAGGGGATAGGCAATCAGCCCCAGCATTTT. Translated, it gives CASSLVGREGIGNQPQHF.

The V call is TRBV7-2, the J call TRBJ2-2; TRBD2 agrees at 8 bases. The CDR3 contains 15 residues. The germline V gene has CDR1 SGHTA and CDR2 FQGNSA. The ends lost 3 bases at V and 10 bases at J; junction bases unmatched: 10. The CDR3 region has the DNA TGTGCCAGCAGCTTCGGGACTAGGGGCATCGCGGAGCTGTTTTTT. Translating gives CASSFGTRGIAELFF.